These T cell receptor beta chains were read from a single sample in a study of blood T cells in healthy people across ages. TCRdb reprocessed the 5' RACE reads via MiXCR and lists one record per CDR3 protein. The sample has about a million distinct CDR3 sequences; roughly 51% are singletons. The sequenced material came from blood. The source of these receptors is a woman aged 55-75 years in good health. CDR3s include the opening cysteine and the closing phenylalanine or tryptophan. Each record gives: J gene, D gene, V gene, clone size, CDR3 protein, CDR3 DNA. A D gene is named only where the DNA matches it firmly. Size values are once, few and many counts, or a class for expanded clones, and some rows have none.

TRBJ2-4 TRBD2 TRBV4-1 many CASSQGGGRTVGNIQYF TGCGCCAGCAGCCAAGGGGGCGGGAGGACGGTGGGTAACATTCAGTACTTC
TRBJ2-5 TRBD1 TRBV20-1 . CSGPGGAWETQYF TGCAGTGGACCAGGGGGCGCCTGGGAGACCCAGTACTTC
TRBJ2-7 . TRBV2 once CASRTRTVPYEQYF TGTGCCAGCAGAACCCGGACGGTACCCTACGAGCAGTACTTC
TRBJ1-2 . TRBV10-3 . CAISEAVSGYGYTF TGTGCCATCAGTGAGGCGGTTTCGGGCTATGGCTACACCTTC
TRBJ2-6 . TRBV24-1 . CATSAGSGTNVLTF TGTGCCACCAGTGCTGGATCTGGGACCAACGTCCTGACTTTC
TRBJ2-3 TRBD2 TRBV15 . CATRTVGTSVTDTQYF TGTGCCACCAGAACCGTCGGGACTAGCGTCACAGATACGCAGTATTTT
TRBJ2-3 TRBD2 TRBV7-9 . CASTGLAGGRETDTQYF TGTGCCAGCACCGGACTAGCGGGAGGACGGGAAACAGATACGCAGTATTTT
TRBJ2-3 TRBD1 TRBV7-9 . CASGDRVRTDTQYF TGTGCCAGCGGCGACAGGGTTCGCACAGATACGCAGTATTTT
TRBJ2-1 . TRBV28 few CASKVGAFYNEQFF TGTGCCAGCAAGGTGGGGGCCTTTTACAATGAGCAGTTCTTC
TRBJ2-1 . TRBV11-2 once CASSGLTWRDNEQFF TGTGCCAGCAGCGGACTTACCTGGCGGGACAATGAGCAGTTCTTC
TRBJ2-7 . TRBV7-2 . CASSLAVSGEEKYF TGTGCCAGCAGCTTAGCGGTATCGGGCGAGGAGAAGTACTTC
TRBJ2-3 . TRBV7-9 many CASSLEFTQYF TGTGCCAGCAGCTTAGAGTTCACGCAGTATTTT
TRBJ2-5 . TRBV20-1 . CSAGAGLGETQYF TGCAGTGCTGGAGCCGGCCTCGGGGAGACCCAGTACTTC
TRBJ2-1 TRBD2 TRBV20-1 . CSARGRREGSYNEQFF TGCAGTGCTAGAGGTAGGCGGGAGGGCTCCTACAATGAGCAGTTCTTC
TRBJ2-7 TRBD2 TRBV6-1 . CASSEAGGGSYEQYF TGTGCCAGCAGTGAAGCGGGGGGGGGCTCCTACGAGCAGTACTTC
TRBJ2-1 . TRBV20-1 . CSASPGANGNNEQFF TGCAGTGCTAGCCCTGGCGCTAACGGAAACAATGAGCAGTTCTTC
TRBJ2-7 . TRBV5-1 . CASSDKRAYEQYF TGCGCCAGCAGCGATAAGAGGGCCTACGAGCAGTACTTC
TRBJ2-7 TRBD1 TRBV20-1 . CSAREGGQVYEQYF TGCAGTGCTAGAGAGGGGGGACAGGTATACGAGCAGTACTTC
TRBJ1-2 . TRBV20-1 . CSHRPPSVKYGYTF TGCAGCCACCGACCGCCGTCTGTAAAATATGGCTACACCTTC
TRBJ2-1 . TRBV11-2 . CASSPGDLSSYNEQFF TGTGCCAGCAGCCCAGGGGACCTTAGCTCCTACAATGAGCAGTTCTTC
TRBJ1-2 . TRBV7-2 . CASHPLGPVISGYTF TGTGCCAGCCATCCGCTGGGACCGGTAATTTCTGGCTACACCTTC
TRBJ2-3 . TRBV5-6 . CASIWDPTDTQYF TGTGCCAGCATCTGGGACCCAACAGATACGCAGTATTTT
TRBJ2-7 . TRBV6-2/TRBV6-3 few CASSLYSGPTYEQYF TGTGCCAGCAGCCTTTATTCGGGACCGACCTACGAGCAGTACTTC
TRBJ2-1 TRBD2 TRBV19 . CASSNSPFFQAGVSDEQFF TGTGCCAGTAGTAATTCCCCTTTTTTTCAAGCGGGAGTTTCCGATGAGCAGTTCTTC
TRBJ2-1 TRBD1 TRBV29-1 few CSVAGSGTGKYNEQFF TGCAGCGTTGCGGGTTCCGGGACAGGAAAATACAATGAGCAGTTCTTC